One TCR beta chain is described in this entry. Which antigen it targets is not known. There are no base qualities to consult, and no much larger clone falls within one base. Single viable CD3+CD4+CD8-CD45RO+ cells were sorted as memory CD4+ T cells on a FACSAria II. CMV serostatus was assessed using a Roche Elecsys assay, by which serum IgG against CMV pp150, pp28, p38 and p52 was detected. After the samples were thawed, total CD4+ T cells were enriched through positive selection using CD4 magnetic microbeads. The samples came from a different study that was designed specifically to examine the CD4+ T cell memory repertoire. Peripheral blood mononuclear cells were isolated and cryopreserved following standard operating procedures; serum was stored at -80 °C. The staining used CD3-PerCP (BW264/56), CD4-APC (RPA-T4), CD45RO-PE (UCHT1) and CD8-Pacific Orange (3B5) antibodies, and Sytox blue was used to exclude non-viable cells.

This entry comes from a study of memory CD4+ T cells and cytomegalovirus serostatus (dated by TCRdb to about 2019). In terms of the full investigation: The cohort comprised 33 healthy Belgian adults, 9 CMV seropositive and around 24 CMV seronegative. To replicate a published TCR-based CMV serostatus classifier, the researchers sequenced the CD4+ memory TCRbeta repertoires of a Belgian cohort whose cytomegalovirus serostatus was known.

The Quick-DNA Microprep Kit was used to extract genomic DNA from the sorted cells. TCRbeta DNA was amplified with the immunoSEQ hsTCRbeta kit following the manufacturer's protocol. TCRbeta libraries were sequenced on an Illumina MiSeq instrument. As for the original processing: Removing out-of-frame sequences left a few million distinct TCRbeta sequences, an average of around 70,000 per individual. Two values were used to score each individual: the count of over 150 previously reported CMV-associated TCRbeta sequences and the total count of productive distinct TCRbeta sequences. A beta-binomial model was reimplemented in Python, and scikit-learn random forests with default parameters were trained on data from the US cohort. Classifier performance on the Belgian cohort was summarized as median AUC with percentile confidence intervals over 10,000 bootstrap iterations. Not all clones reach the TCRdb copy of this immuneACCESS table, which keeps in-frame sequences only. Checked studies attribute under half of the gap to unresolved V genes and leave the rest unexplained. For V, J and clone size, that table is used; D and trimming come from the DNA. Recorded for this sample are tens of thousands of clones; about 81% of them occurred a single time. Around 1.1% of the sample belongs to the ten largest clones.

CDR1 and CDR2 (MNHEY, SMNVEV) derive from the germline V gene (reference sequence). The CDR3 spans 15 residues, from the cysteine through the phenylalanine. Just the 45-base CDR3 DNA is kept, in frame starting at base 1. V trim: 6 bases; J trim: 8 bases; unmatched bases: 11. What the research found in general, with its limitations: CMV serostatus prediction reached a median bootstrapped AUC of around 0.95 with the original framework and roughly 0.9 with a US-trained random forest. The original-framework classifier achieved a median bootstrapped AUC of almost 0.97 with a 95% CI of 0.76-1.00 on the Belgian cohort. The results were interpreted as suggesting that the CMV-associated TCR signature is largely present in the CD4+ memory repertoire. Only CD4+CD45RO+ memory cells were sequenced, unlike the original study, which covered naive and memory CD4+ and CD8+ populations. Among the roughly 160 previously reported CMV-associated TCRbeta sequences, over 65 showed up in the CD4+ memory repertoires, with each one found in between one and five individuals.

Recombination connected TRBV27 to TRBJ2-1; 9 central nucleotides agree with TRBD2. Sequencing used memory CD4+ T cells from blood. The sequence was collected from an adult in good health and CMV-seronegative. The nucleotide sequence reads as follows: TGTGCCAGCAGGGCAGGGGTAGCGGGAGTCTATGAGCAGTTCTTC. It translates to CASRAGVAGVYEQFF.